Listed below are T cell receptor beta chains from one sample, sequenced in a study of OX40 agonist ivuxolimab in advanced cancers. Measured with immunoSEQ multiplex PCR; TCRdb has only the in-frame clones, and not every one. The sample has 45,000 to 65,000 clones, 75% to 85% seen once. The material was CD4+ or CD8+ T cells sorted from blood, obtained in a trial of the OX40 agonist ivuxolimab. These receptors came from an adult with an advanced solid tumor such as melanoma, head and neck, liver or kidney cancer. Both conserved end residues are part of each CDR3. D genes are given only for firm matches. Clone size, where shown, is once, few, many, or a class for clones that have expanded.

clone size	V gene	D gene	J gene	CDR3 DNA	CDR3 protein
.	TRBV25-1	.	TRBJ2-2	TGTGCCAGCAGGCCCTGGACGGATCAGCACACCGGGGAGCTGTTTTTT	CASRPWTDQHTGELFF
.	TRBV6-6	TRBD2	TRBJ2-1	TGTGCCAGCAGTTACGCCCAGCGGGGAAACAATGAGCAGTTCTTC	CASSYAQRGNNEQFF
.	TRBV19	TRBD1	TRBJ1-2	TGTGCCAGTAGCACACAGGGGTCCAACTATGGCTACACCTTC	CASSTQGSNYGYTF
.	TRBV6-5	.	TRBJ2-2	TGTGCCAGCAGTTCTAAGGGGCTCGGGGAGCTGTTTTTT	CASSSKGLGELFF
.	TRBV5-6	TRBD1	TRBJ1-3	TGTGCCAGCAGCCCCCTCCGGGACAGGGAGTTGAACACCATATATTTT	CASSPLRDRELNTIYF
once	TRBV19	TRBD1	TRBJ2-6	TGTGCCAGTAGTATACAGGGGGGCAGGGGGCACTCTGGGGCCAACGTCCTGACTTTC	CASSIQGGRGHSGANVLTF
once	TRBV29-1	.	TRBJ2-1	TGCAGCGCGAGAGGGGGTAGAGGGAATGAGCAGTTCTTC	CSARGGRGNEQFF
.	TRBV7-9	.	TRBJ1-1	TGTGCCAGCAGCTTAGCTGCAGGATTCATGAACACTGAAGCTTTCTTT	CASSLAAGFMNTEAFF
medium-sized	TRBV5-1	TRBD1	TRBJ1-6	TGCGCCAGCAGCCCGGGACAGGGCCTCGGCTCCTATAATTCACCCCTCCACTTT	CASSPGQGLGSYNSPLHF
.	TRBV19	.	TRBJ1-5	TGTGCCAGTAGGACCACCGCGGACAGCAATCAGCCCCAGCATTTT	CASRTTADSNQPQHF
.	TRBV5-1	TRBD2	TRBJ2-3	TGCGCCAGCAGCTTGGCTAGCGGGGGGCCCACAGATACGCAGTATTTT	CASSLASGGPTDTQYF
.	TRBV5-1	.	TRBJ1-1	TGCGCCAGCAGCTCCGGCGGGGGGTCTGAAGCTTTCTTT	CASSSGGGSEAFF
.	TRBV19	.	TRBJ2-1	TGTGCCAGTAGTGCCGGACGGTACAATGAGCAGTTCTTC	CASSAGRYNEQFF
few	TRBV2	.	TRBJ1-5	TGTGCCAGCAGTGAAGTAAACAACAATCAGCCCCAGCATTTT	CASSEVNNNQPQHF
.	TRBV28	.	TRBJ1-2	TGTGCCAGCAGTTCAGGGGACGTTAACTATGGCTACACCTTC	CASSSGDVNYGYTF
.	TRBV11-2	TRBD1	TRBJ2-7	TGTGCCAGCAGCTCACTAGGGGGACAGGGGTTTACCTCCTACGAGCAGTACTTC	CASSSLGGQGFTSYEQYF
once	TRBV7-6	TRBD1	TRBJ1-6	TGTGCCAGCAGCCCACGGGACAGCCCCAATTCACCCCTCCACTTT	CASSPRDSPNSPLHF